These 20 T cell receptor beta chains share one sample of origin, sequenced in a study of blood T cell repertoires in COVID-19. Sequencing was performed with immunoSEQ multiplex PCR; in TCRdb, only in-frame clones are kept and a portion is missing. The table includes 70,000 to 80,000 clones, approximately 83% detected once. The source material was peripheral blood. The source is a human donor in a cohort sampled during active COVID-19.

V gene TRBV7-2 combines with J gene TRBJ2-1; 9 nucleotides agree with TRBD2. Germline CDR1 is SGHTA and CDR2 is FQGNSA. The CDR3 runs to 14 residues. The trim removed 1 base at V and 15 bases at J, leaving 10 bases unmatched. CDR3 loop: CASSLDPLAGDLFF. In DNA form, the CDR3 reads TGTGCCAGCAGCTTAGACCCATTAGCGGGGGATTTGTTCTTC.

The gene calls are TRBV5-1 and TRBJ2-5; tentatively, D is TRBD2 (5 bases). V was clipped by 0 bases and J by 5 bases, with 11 bases between them. The CDR3 loop spans 14 amino acids. CDR1 is SGHRS, CDR2 YFSETQ, per germline. The CDR3 DNA reads as TGCGCCAGCAGCTTGGCACCGTCGGGGGAGACCCAGTACTTC. Translation: CASSLAPSGETQYF.

The chain has TRBV18 and TRBJ2-5; 9 bases align to TRBD1. The CDR3 extends over 16 amino acids. With 3 bases clipped from V and 4 bases from J, the junction kept 9 bases outside the gene matches. The germline V gene has CDR1 KGHSH and CDR2 LQKENI. The CDR3 DNA reads TGTGCCAGCTCACCCCAAGGACAGGGGATTGGAGAGACCCAGTACTTC. Protein sequence: CASSPQGQGIGETQYF.

This clone was seen only once. The chain carries TRBV27 and TRBJ2-3; 8 positions match TRBD1. CDR1 MNHEY and CDR2 SMNVEV come from the germline V gene (reference sequence). With V trimmed by 6 bases and J by 1 base, 6 bases remained unmatched. The CDR3 consists of 15 residues. CDR3 residues: CASRSPGQGTDTQYF. The DNA for the CDR3 is TGTGCCAGCAGATCACCGGGACAGGGCACAGATACGCAGTATTTT.

The chain carries TRBV28 and TRBJ2-1; D unclear. Germline V gives CDR1 MDHEN, CDR2 SYDVKM. This CDR3 has 15 residues. Trimming pared 7 bases from V and 0 bases from J, leaving 13 bases between. The CDR3, as DNA: TGTGCCAGCACCGTCCCGCGTAGCTCCTACAATGAGCAGTTCTTC. Protein product: CASTVPRSSYNEQFF.

This clone was observed a single time. The V gene is TRBV5-4, the J gene TRBJ2-1, with 8 bases matching TRBD1. V trimming: 6 bases; J trimming: 4 bases; junction bases outside the gene matches: 12. The CDR3 consists of 16 residues. Germline CDR1 is SGHNT and CDR2 is YYREEE (reference sequence). CDR3 loop: CASIPGEGQAYNEQFF. In DNA form, the CDR3 reads TGTGCCAGCATTCCCGGTGAGGGACAGGCATACAATGAGCAGTTCTTC.

The rearrangement joins TRBV27 to TRBJ1-1, with 9 positions matching TRBD1. Unmatched junction bases numbered 7, after V lost 3 bases and J lost 5 bases. Germline loops: CDR1 MNHEY, CDR2 SMNVEV (reference sequence). The CDR3 spans 15 residues. The CDR3 DNA reads as TGTGCCAGCAGTTTCCGGGACAGGGTGAGAACTGAAGCTTTCTTT. The encoded protein is CASSFRDRVRTEAFF.

The rearrangement uses TRBV2 and TRBJ2-3; 10 bases agree with TRBD1. Germline CDR1 and CDR2: SNHLY and FYNNEI. The trim removed 6 bases at V and 3 bases at J, leaving 6 bases unmatched. The CDR3 consists of 15 residues. DNA for the CDR3: TGTGCCAGCAGCGAACCGGACAGGGGGACAGATACGCAGTATTTT. Translating it yields CASSEPDRGTDTQYF.

V gene TRBV3-1 (or the pseudogene TRBV3-2) combines with J gene TRBJ1-3, with 7 positions matching TRBD1. The CDR3 contains 15 residues. The germline gives CDR1 LGHDT, CDR2 YNNKEL (reference sequence). After removal of 0 bases from V and 4 bases from J, the junction contained 3 bases not matched to a gene. CDR3 amino acids: CASSQDRGTGNTIYF. The CDR3 region has the DNA TGTGCCAGCAGCCAAGACAGGGGGACCGGAAACACCATATATTTT.

The chain combines TRBV7-8 with TRBJ2-2; D might be TRBD1 (7 bases). V was pared by 5 bases and J by 7 bases, with 17 bases between. Germline V gene sequence: CDR1 SGHVS, CDR2 FQNEAQ. This CDR3 contains 15 residues. The CDR3 region is CASSRIPGGIGELFF. DNA for the CDR3: TGTGCCAGCAGCCGTATTCCAGGGGGGATCGGGGAGCTGTTTTTT.

The chain carries TRBV24-1 and TRBJ1-6; 7 nucleotides agree with TRBD1. CDR3 size: 18 residues. CDR1 is KGHDR and CDR2 is SFDVKD in the germline V gene. Trimming removed 6 bases from V and 6 bases from J; junction bases left unmatched: 16. Here the CDR3 reads CATSRWGRAGGPNSPLHF. Here the CDR3 DNA reads TGTGCCACCAGTCGGTGGGGCAGGGCAGGGGGACCTAATTCACCCCTCCACTTT.

The chain is built from TRBV6-5 and TRBJ1-1, with D perhaps TRBD1 (5 bases). V was trimmed by 4 bases and J by 0 bases, leaving 12 bases between them. This CDR3 comprises 15 residues. Germline lookup yields CDR1 MNHEY and CDR2 SVGAGI. This CDR3 reads CASSSRGTMNTEAFF. In DNA, the CDR3 is TGTGCCAGCAGTTCACGCGGGACTATGAACACTGAAGCTTTCTTT.

This clone counts as medium-sized (0.01 to 0.1%). The chain carries TRBV5-6 and TRBJ1-4, with D hard to call. Germline V CDR1 and CDR2: SGHDT, YYEEEE. Trimming pared 5 bases from V and 0 bases from J, leaving 8 bases between. This CDR3 is 14 amino acids long. This chain's CDR3 is CASRTRATNEKLFF. DNA for the CDR3: TGTGCCAGCAGGACTAGGGCAACTAATGAAAAACTGTTTTTT.

The chain couples TRBV2 to TRBJ1-1, with 10 bases matching TRBD1. Trimming removed 5 bases from V and 3 bases from J; junction bases left unmatched: 9. The CDR3 length is 16 residues. Germline lookup yields CDR1 SNHLY and CDR2 FYNNEI. CDR3 region: CASSRDRGNRHTEAFF. In DNA, the CDR3 is TGTGCCAGCAGTCGGGACAGGGGAAATCGGCACACTGAAGCTTTCTTT.

CDR3 nucleotides: TGTGCCACCAGTAGGCGGGGGGCGGGATACAATGAGCAGTTCTTC. Translation: CATSRRGAGYNEQFF. The chain links TRBV24-1 to TRBJ2-1, with 8 bases lining up with TRBD2. This CDR3 has 15 residues. Looked up from germline, CDR1 is KGHDR and CDR2 is SFDVKD. Trimming removed 6 bases from V and 4 bases from J; junction bases left unmatched: 7.

There are a few counts of this clone. As DNA, the CDR3 is TGTGCCAGCAGTGAAGCTCCGGACAGCTCCTACGAGCAGTACTTC. The encoded protein is CASSEAPDSSYEQYF. The chain uses TRBV2 and TRBJ2-7, with D possibly matching TRBD1 (6 bases). V was shortened by 0 bases and J by 0 bases, with 9 bases between the two germline ends. Germline-derived CDR1 and CDR2 are SNHLY and FYNNEI. The length of the CDR3 is 15 residues.

This rearrangement joins TRBV3-1 (or the pseudogene TRBV3-2) to TRBJ1-2; 7 bases line up with TRBD1. Germline lookup yields CDR1 LGHDT and CDR2 YNNKEL (reference sequence). The CDR3 has 16 amino acids. After removal of 3 bases from V and 4 bases from J, the junction contained 11 bases not matched to a gene. This CDR3 reads CASSQSEHRGGYGYTF. DNA of the CDR3: TGTGCCAGCAGCCAGAGCGAACACAGGGGCGGCTATGGCTACACCTTC.

V is TRBV3-1 (or the pseudogene TRBV3-2) and J is TRBJ1-1; the D gene is possibly TRBD1 (5 bases). The CDR3 spans 14 residues. Trimming took off 5 bases at V and 3 bases at J, with 13 bases between the two ends. CDR1 and CDR2 from the germline V gene are LGHDT and YNNKEL (reference sequence). The CDR3 bases are TGTGCCAGCAGCTCCCGGGGGGTGGACACTGAAGCTTTCTTT. Encoded protein: CASSSRGVDTEAFF.

The chain is built from TRBV5-1 and TRBJ2-5; maybe TRBD1 (8 bases). From germline, CDR1 is SGHRS and CDR2 YFSETQ. The CDR3 totals 17 residues. Trimming stripped 0 bases from V and 2 bases from J, with 17 bases between. CDR3 nucleotides: TGCGCCAGCAGCTTGGCCCCAACAGGGGGAGGGCAAGAGACCCAGTACTTC. It is translated as CASSLAPTGGGQETQYF. The full variable domain, rest sourced from reference TRBV5-1 and TRBJ2-5, is KAGVTQTPRYLIKTRGQQVTLSCSPISGHRSVSWYQQTPGQGLQFLFEYFSETQRNKGNFPGRFSGRQFSNSRSEMNVSTLELGDSALYLCASSLAPTGGGQETQYFGPGTRLLVL.

This chain uses TRBV10-3 with TRBJ2-3; TRBD2 matches at 11 bases. The CDR3 covers 17 residues. V dropped 6 bases and J dropped 0; count of bases not matched to a gene: 8. Germline-derived CDR1 and CDR2 are ENHRY and SYGVKD. In nucleotides, the CDR3 is TGTGCCATCAGAATCCGACTAGCGGGGCCGAGCACAGATACGCAGTATTTT. Its translation is CAIRIRLAGPSTDTQYF.